The 20 T cell receptor beta chains listed next were all sequenced from one sample in a study of blood T cell repertoires in COVID-19. Profiled with immunoSEQ multiplex PCR; TCRdb holds only in-frame clones, not every one. The data hold a few hundred thousand clones, with 70% to 90% observed a single time. The sequencing input was PBMCs or T cells enriched from blood (not recorded which). These TCRs come from a woman in her 50s who had recovered from COVID-19.

This rearrangement joins TRBV14 to TRBJ1-1; a possible D gene is TRBD1 (5 bases). In germline, CDR1 is SGHDN, CDR2 FVKESK. V lost 6 bases and J lost 4, with 12 bases in between. CDR3 length: 13 amino acids. CDR3 loop: CASSLQGGTEAFF. The CDR3 nucleotides are TGTGCCAGCAGTCTTCAGGGAGGCACTGAAGCTTTCTTT.

This clone has a single count. This chain joins TRBV9 and TRBJ1-2; TRBD1 might be the D (6 bases). CDR1 is SGDLS and CDR2 is YYNGEE in the germline V gene. CDR3 length: 19 residues. Trimming left V 0 bases short and J 3 bases short, with 24 bases between. The chain's CDR3 is CASSVAPSRDTAPYYGYTF. CDR3 nucleotides: TGTGCCAGCAGCGTAGCCCCTTCTCGGGACACCGCTCCCTACTATGGCTACACCTTC.

The V gene is TRBV27, the J gene TRBJ2-1; 7 bases are a match to TRBD2. In germline, CDR1 is MNHEY, CDR2 SMNVEV (reference sequence). The CDR3 totals 15 residues. V shed 5 bases, J shed 2 bases, and the junction held 6 bases outside the gene matches. The CDR3 reads CASSGVAGAYNEQFF. CDR3 sequence (DNA): TGTGCCAGCAGTGGCGTCGCGGGAGCCTACAATGAGCAGTTCTTC.

CDR3 nucleotides: TGTGCCAGCAGTGAAGTACTAGCGGGAGGCCACGAGCAGTACTTC. Residues: CASSEVLAGGHEQYF. The chain uses TRBV6-1 and TRBJ2-7, with 12 bases that match TRBD2. The CDR3 extends over 15 amino acids. From germline, CDR1 is MNHNS and CDR2 SASEGT. The V segment lost 1 base and the J segment 5 bases; nucleotides outside the gene matches: 3.

With regard to this clone: This sample also contains other DNA sequences that code for the same CDR3. The V and J genes are TRBV6-5 and TRBJ2-3; D remains unclear. V lost 6 bases and J lost 5, with 6 bases in between. The CDR3 extends over 11 amino acids. Germline V CDR1 and CDR2: MNHEY, SVGAGI. CDR3 sequence (DNA): TGTGCCAGCAGAAGAGGAGATACGCAGTATTTT. Translation gives CASRRGDTQYF.

This clone was counted once. J is TRBJ2-1 and V is TRBV4-1, with 8 nucleotides matching TRBD2. Germline lookup yields CDR1 MGHRA and CDR2 YSYEKL. J was trimmed by 1 base and V by 3 bases; bases with no gene match: 2. The CDR3 spans 15 residues. CDR3 in DNA: TGCGCCAGCAGCCAGGGACTAGGGTCCTACAATGAGCAGTTCTTC. As protein: CASSQGLGSYNEQFF.

This chain uses TRBV5-6 with TRBJ2-3, with 9 bases identical to TRBD2. The ends lost 1 base at V and 8 bases at J; junction bases unmatched: 11. There are 16 residues in the CDR3. Germline V gives CDR1 SGHDT, CDR2 YYEEEE. The CDR3 DNA reads TGTGCCAGCAGCTTGCGTGGGCCAGCGGGAGGAGGTACGCAGTATTTT. This codes for CASSLRGPAGGGTQYF.

The chain is built from TRBV4-1 and TRBJ2-3, with 7 bases lining up with TRBD2. Germline V gives CDR1 MGHRA, CDR2 YSYEKL. This CDR3 has 16 amino acids. The V gene end was trimmed by 3 bases and the J gene end by 2 bases; junction bases not matched to a gene: 8. The CDR3 spells CASSHREGYTTDTQYF. DNA of the CDR3: TGCGCCAGCAGCCATAGGGAGGGGTATACCACAGATACGCAGTATTTT.

V gene TRBV18 combines with J gene TRBJ1-2; D is undetermined. V gave up 3 bases and J gave up 4 bases, with 12 bases separating them. CDR3 size: 14 residues. Germline CDR1 is KGHSH and CDR2 is LQKENI. The chain's CDR3 is CASSPPDGLYGYTF. CDR3 coding DNA: TGTGCCAGCTCACCGCCGGACGGACTCTATGGCTACACCTTC.

V usage is TRBV28 and J usage is TRBJ1-5, with TRBD1 as a possible D gene (5 bases). The germline V gene encodes CDR1 MDHEN and CDR2 SYDVKM. V was trimmed by 8 bases and J by 6 bases, leaving 14 bases between them. The length of the CDR3 is 13 residues. The CDR3 here is CASRRGSGQPQHF. The CDR3 DNA sequence: TGTGCCAGCCGTCGGGGGTCCGGTCAGCCCCAGCATTTT. The entire variable domain, with the rest obtained from reference TRBV28 and TRBJ1-5, is as follows: DVKVTQSSRYLVKRTGEKVFLECVQDMDHENMFWYRQDPGLGLRLIYFSYDVKMKEKGDIPEGYSVSREKKERFSLILESASTNQTSMYLCASRRGSGQPQHFGDGTRLSIL.

The V gene is TRBV6-5, the J gene TRBJ1-4, with a tentative D call TRBD1 (6 bases). Deletions cut 7 bases from V and 0 bases from J, with 9 bases between. The CDR3 is made up of 14 amino acids. CDR1 and CDR2 (germline): MNHEY, SVGAGI. Here the CDR3 reads CASTGTTTNEKLFF. CDR3 sequence (DNA): TGTGCCAGCACCGGGACAACAACTAATGAAAAACTGTTTTTT.

The chain has TRBV9 and TRBJ2-7; tentative D call: TRBD1 (7 bases). Trimming left V 0 bases short and J 3 bases short, with 13 bases between. Looked up from germline, CDR1 is SGDLS and CDR2 is YYNGEE. CDR3 size: 15 residues. The CDR3 DNA reads as TGTGCCAGCAGCGTAGGGTCAGGGGGGCTCTACGAGCAGTACTTC. Translation: CASSVGSGGLYEQYF.

V is TRBV6-1 and J is TRBJ2-5; D remains unclear. The CDR3 sequence is 15 residues long. The germline V gene encodes CDR1 MNHNS and CDR2 SASEGT. V was pared by 0 bases and J by 5 bases, with 13 bases between. The DNA for the CDR3 is TGTGCCAGCAGTGAAGCGGCGCGGCCGGTGGAGACCCAGTACTTC. Translating it yields CASSEAARPVETQYF.

V is TRBV6-5 and J is TRBJ1-3; the D is unclear. Germline loops: CDR1 MNHEY, CDR2 SVGAGI. Trimming cost V 2 bases and J 0 bases, with 8 bases left between them. The CDR3 is 15 amino acids. CDR3 region: CASSYTADSGNTIYF. The CDR3 DNA reads TGTGCCAGCAGTTACACAGCAGACTCTGGAAACACCATATATTTT.

The chain joins TRBV3-1 (or the pseudogene TRBV3-2) to TRBJ2-6; the match to TRBD1 covers 9 bases. Germline CDR1 reads LGHDT; CDR2 reads YNNKEL (reference sequence). The V and J ends lost 8 bases and 0 bases, in that order; junction bases with no gene match: 5. The CDR3 spans 16 residues. DNA of the CDR3: TGTGCCAGCTCGACAGGGGGTACCTCTGGGGCCAACGTCCTGACTTTC. This translates into CASSTGGTSGANVLTF.

The rearrangement uses TRBV5-1 and TRBJ2-1; 10 nucleotides line up with TRBD2. CDR1 is SGHRS, CDR2 YFSETQ, per germline. The V and J ends lost 0 bases and 8 bases, in that order; junction bases with no gene match: 5. The CDR3 contains 15 residues. CDR3 nucleotide sequence: TGCGCCAGCAGCTTGGTAGCGGGAGGTATTCATGAGCAGTTCTTC. This sequence encodes CASSLVAGGIHEQFF. The entire variable domain, with the rest obtained from reference TRBV5-1 and TRBJ2-1, is as follows: KAGVTQTPRYLIKTRGQQVTLSCSPISGHRSVSWYQQTPGQGLQFLFEYFSETQRNKGNFPGRFSGRQFSNSRSEMNVSTLELGDSALYLCASSLVAGGIHEQFFGPGTRLTVL.

The V call is TRBV27, the J call TRBJ1-2; a weak D match, TRBD1 (6 bases). Germline V gene sequence: CDR1 MNHEY, CDR2 SMNVEV (reference sequence). The CDR3 consists of 16 residues. Trimming pared 0 bases from V and 7 bases from J, leaving 18 bases between. CDR3 coding DNA: TGTGCCAGCAGTTTATCACGGGGGGCGTTAGGTAGTGGCTACACCTTC. It encodes CASSLSRGALGSGYTF.

The rearrangement joins TRBV9 to TRBJ2-2, with 7 bases aligning to TRBD2. Germline V gene lookup returns CDR1 SGDLS and CDR2 YYNGEE. The V segment lost 0 bases and the J segment 1 base; nucleotides outside the gene matches: 3. This CDR3 is 16 amino acids long. CDR3 protein: CASSVVASGNTGELFF. CDR3 DNA sequence: TGTGCCAGCAGCGTAGTGGCTAGCGGGAACACCGGGGAGCTGTTTTTT.

The rearrangement uses TRBV24-1 and TRBJ2-2, with TRBD1 matching 7 bases. Germline assignment: CDR1 KGHDR and CDR2 SFDVKD. This CDR3 is built from 16 residues. V dropped 10 bases and J dropped 0; count of bases not matched to a gene: 10. The CDR3 DNA reads as TGTGCCACTTCCCCGGGACAGTGGACGAACACCGGGGAGCTGTTTTTT. Its protein is CATSPGQWTNTGELFF.

This clone was seen a few times. The chain is built from TRBV5-6 and TRBJ2-3; TRBD2 matches 7 bases. CDR1 and CDR2 from the germline V gene are SGHDT and YYEEEE. With 4 bases clipped from V and 2 bases from J, the junction kept 16 bases outside the gene matches. This CDR3 region has 18 residues. The chain's CDR3 is CASSLMVERGDATDTQYF. Written as DNA, the CDR3 is TGTGCCAGCAGCCTGATGGTCGAACGGGGGGACGCCACAGATACGCAGTATTTT.